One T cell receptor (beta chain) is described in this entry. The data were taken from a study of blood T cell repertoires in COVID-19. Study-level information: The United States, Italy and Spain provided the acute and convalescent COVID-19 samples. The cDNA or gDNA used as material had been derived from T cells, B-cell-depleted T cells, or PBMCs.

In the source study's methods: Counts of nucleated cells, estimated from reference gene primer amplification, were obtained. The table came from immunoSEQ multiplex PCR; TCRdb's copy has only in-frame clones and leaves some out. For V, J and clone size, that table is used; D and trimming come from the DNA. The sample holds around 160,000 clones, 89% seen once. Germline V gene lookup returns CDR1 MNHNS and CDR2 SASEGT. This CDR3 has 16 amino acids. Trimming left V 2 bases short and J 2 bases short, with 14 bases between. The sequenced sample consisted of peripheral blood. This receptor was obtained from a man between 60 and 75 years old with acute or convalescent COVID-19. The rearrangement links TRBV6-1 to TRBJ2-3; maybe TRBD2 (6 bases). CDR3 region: CASSERLGGFTDTQYF. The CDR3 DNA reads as TGTGCCAGCAGTGAACGATTAGGAGGGTTCACAGATACGCAGTATTTT.